This T cell receptor (beta chain) was observed in a study of metastatic and nonmetastatic thyroid tumors. About the study: The study looked at repertoires side by side in blood and in tumor or nodule tissue from malignant and benign thyroid patients.

Thyroid surgery was performed in patients who had received no treatment beforehand. Per the authors' pipeline: Variation in CDR3 across clinicopathological groups served as the basis for constructing a distant-metastasis classifier in papillary thyroid cancer. Using MiXCR, TCRdb re-called clones from the PCR reads. These V and J calls derive from TCRdb rather than the authors' analysis. The sample records under 60,000 clones, less than 25% being singletons. In its sample, this clone was seen many times. No antigen is known for it. Germline V gives CDR1 MNHNS, CDR2 SASEGT. V was clipped by 0 bases and J by 4 bases; unmatched bases: 1. The CDR3 has 15 amino acids. Notes on the study in general: TCR beta diversity was reportedly significantly higher in malignant thyroid tumors than benign nodules, in blood and tumor.

V is TRBV6-1 and J is TRBJ2-3; TRBD2 matches at 10 bases. The source is a male donor with papillary thyroid cancer or a benign thyroid nodule (not recorded which). Some clones in this sample may be carry-over from other donors' samples. Sequenced sample: blood. This chain's CDR3 is CASSEASGGPDTQYF. The CDR3 DNA reads TGTGCCAGCAGTGAAGCTAGCGGGGGGCCAGATACGCAGTATTTT.